A selection of T cell receptor beta chains follows, all from one sample in a study of cytotoxic CD8 clonotypes in ibrutinib-treated CLL. The data were produced by immunoSEQ multiplex PCR, yet TCRdb's version contains in-frame clones alone and is incomplete. The sample contains some 200,000 clones, 60% to 80% of which appear only once. The input for sequencing was PBMCs, taken after 12 months of ibrutinib treatment. The receptors here all came from a human donor with chronic lymphocytic leukemia. CDR3s include the opening cysteine and the closing phenylalanine or tryptophan. A D gene is named only where the DNA matches it firmly. Size is omitted from some rows. Given values are once, few, many or a class for expanded clones.

clone size	V gene	J gene	D gene	CDR3 protein	CDR3 DNA
NA	TRBV7-6	TRBJ2-1	NA	CASSPRLLIGNEQFF	TGTGCCAGCAGCCCCCGACTACTTATAGGAAATGAGCAGTTCTTC
few	TRBV29-1	TRBJ2-7	NA	CSVEVGGEEQYF	TGCAGCGTTGAAGTCGGGGGTGAGGAGCAGTACTTC
NA	TRBV6-1	TRBJ2-3	NA	CASRISTDTQYF	TGTGCCAGCAGGATTTCCACAGATACGCAGTATTTT
NA	TRBV7-8	TRBJ2-5	TRBD2	CASTPTDLAGPLETQYF	TGTGCCAGCACCCCGACCGACCTAGCGGGGCCTTTAGAGACCCAGTACTTC
NA	TRBV19	TRBJ2-3	NA	CASGRDISGLADTQYF	TGTGCCAGTGGGAGGGACATTAGCGGGCTAGCAGATACGCAGTATTTT
NA	TRBV30	TRBJ1-3	NA	CAWGPSGNTIYF	TGTGCCTGGGGCCCCTCTGGAAACACCATATATTTT
once	TRBV10-3	TRBJ1-2	NA	CAISELPTGRSNYGYTF	TGTGCCATCAGTGAGCTTCCTACAGGGCGTTCTAACTATGGCTACACCTTC
NA	TRBV29-1	TRBJ2-7	NA	CSVEAASSYEQYF	TGCAGCGTTGAAGCGGCCAGCTCCTACGAGCAGTACTTC
once	TRBV6-6	TRBJ1-1	NA	CASRYGLFTEAFF	TGTGCCAGCAGATACGGGTTATTCACTGAAGCTTTCTTT
few	TRBV5-1	TRBJ1-4	NA	CASSLDKQGQKLFF	TGCGCCAGCAGCTTGGATAAGCAGGGCCAAAAACTGTTTTTT
few	TRBV10-2	TRBJ1-6	TRBD1	CASRDRGSSPLHF	TGCGCCAGCAGGGACAGGGGGAGTTCACCCCTCCACTTT
few	TRBV9	TRBJ2-2	TRBD2	CASSVRGTSGNTGELFF	TGTGCCAGCAGCGTGAGGGGGACTAGCGGGAACACCGGGGAGCTGTTTTTT
NA	TRBV28	TRBJ1-5	NA	CASNDGPPQHF	TGTGCCAGCAACGACGGGCCGCCCCAGCATTTT
NA	TRBV4-2	TRBJ1-4	NA	CASSMDVGVTNEKLFF	TGTGCCAGCAGCATGGACGTCGGGGTTACTAATGAAAAACTGTTTTTT
NA	TRBV5-6	TRBJ2-2	NA	CASSLFRGGELFF	TGTGCCAGCAGCTTGTTCCGGGGCGGGGAGCTGTTTTTT
NA	TRBV7-2	TRBJ2-7	NA	CASSLAPGQPYEQYF	TGTGCCAGCAGCTTGGCGCCGGGACAACCCTACGAGCAGTACTTC
NA	TRBV7-3	TRBJ1-1	TRBD1	CASSPRTGLNTEAFF	TGTGCCAGCAGCCCGAGGACAGGACTGAACACTGAAGCTTTCTTT
NA	TRBV5-1	TRBJ1-2	NA	CASNPGNYGYTF	TGCGCCAGCAACCCGGGGAACTATGGCTACACCTTC
NA	TRBV2	TRBJ1-5	NA	CASNGGNQPQHF	TGTGCCAGCAATGGGGGAAATCAGCCCCAGCATTTT
once	TRBV27	TRBJ2-7	NA	CASSLDEQYF	TGTGCCAGCAGTTTGGACGAGCAGTACTTC
NA	TRBV7-8	TRBJ2-3	TRBD2	CASSRGNSGRADTQYF	TGTGCCAGCAGCCGAGGAAATAGCGGGAGGGCAGATACGCAGTATTTT
NA	TRBV18	TRBJ2-3	NA	CASSPYSPDRSTDTQYF	TGTGCCAGCTCACCGTATTCGCCGGACAGAAGCACAGATACGCAGTATTTT
few	TRBV11-3	TRBJ2-7	NA	CASSNGPRHEQYF	TGTGCCAGCAGCAACGGACCTAGACACGAGCAGTACTTC
NA	TRBV9	TRBJ1-1	NA	CASSVRRNTEAFF	TGTGCCAGCAGCGTGAGGAGGAACACTGAAGCTTTCTTT
NA	TRBV7-9	TRBJ2-5	NA	CASSLGPGSAYLTTQYF	TGTGCCAGCAGCTTGGGTCCGGGCAGCGCCTATTTGACGACCCAGTACTTC
NA	TRBV2	TRBJ2-7	NA	CASKGFGYEQYF	TGTGCCAGCAAGGGTTTCGGCTACGAGCAGTACTTC
NA	TRBV7-8	TRBJ2-7	NA	CASSPPGPEQYF	TGTGCCAGCAGCCCCCCAGGCCCCGAGCAGTACTTC
NA	TRBV6-1	TRBJ1-2	NA	CASKRGNYGHTF	TGTGCCAGCAAGCGGGGAAACTATGGCCACACCTTC
few	TRBV30	TRBJ1-4	NA	CASERGRNTNEKLFF	TGTGCCTCGGAGCGAGGGAGGAATACTAATGAAAAACTGTTTTTT
few	TRBV10-3	TRBJ2-7	TRBD2	CAILAGGYEQYF	TGTGCCATCCTCGCGGGAGGCTACGAGCAGTACTTC
NA	TRBV5-1	TRBJ2-1	TRBD2	CASSPRGLAGGMNEQFF	TGCGCCAGCAGCCCTCGTGGGCTAGCGGGGGGTATGAATGAGCAGTTCTTC
NA	TRBV14	TRBJ2-1	TRBD2	CASSPISRASGRGSYNEQFF	TGTGCCAGCAGCCCAATCTCCAGGGCTAGCGGGAGGGGCTCCTACAATGAGCAGTTCTTC
NA	TRBV6-5	TRBJ2-7	NA	CASRTRESHEQYF	TGTGCCAGCAGGACCCGCGAATCCCACGAGCAGTACTTC
NA	TRBV10-3	TRBJ1-3	NA	CAIIGSLSGNTIYF	TGTGCCATCATCGGCTCCCTCTCTGGAAACACCATATATTTT
NA	TRBV28	TRBJ2-7	NA	CASSLLGRVHEQYF	TGTGCCAGCAGTTTATTAGGCAGGGTCCACGAGCAGTACTTC
NA	TRBV18	TRBJ2-7	NA	CASSPPGSGSAYEQYF	TGTGCCAGCTCACCACCGGGGAGCGGGTCGGCCTACGAGCAGTACTTC
NA	TRBV2	TRBJ2-7	NA	CASRGGTGVAYEQYF	TGTGCCAGCAGGGGGGGAACTGGAGTAGCCTACGAGCAGTACTTC
NA	TRBV6-5	TRBJ1-2	NA	CASSYLSTNLYGYTF	TGTGCCAGCAGTTACTTATCGACTAATTTGTATGGCTACACCTTC
NA	TRBV9	TRBJ2-3	NA	CASSAIGDTQYF	TGTGCCAGCAGCGCGATAGGAGATACGCAGTATTTT
NA	TRBV2	TRBJ2-1	TRBD2	CASSETSGRWYEQFF	TGTGCCAGCAGTGAAACTAGCGGGAGGTGGTATGAGCAGTTCTTC